A single sample is the source of the 11 T cell receptor beta chains below, sequenced in a study of blood T cell repertoires in COVID-19. Produced via immunoSEQ multiplex PCR; TCRdb's table is partial and in-frame only. The sample contains around 460,000 clones, 70% to 90% of which appear only once. Sequenced input: peripheral blood. The receptors originated from a man between 18 and 35 years old with COVID-19, enrolled during active disease.

The rearrangement links TRBV19 to TRBJ2-1; D is possibly TRBD2 (6 bases). CDR3 length equals 16 residues. CDR1 and CDR2 (germline): LNHDA, SQIVND (reference sequence). V lost 5 bases, J lost 2 bases, and 16 bases lay in between. The DNA for the CDR3 is TGTGCCAGTAGTCCTCTATCCCGGGGGACCTACAATGAGCAGTTCTTC. Its translation: CASSPLSRGTYNEQFF.

This clone has more than one count but fewer than ten. The chain is built from TRBV5-1 and TRBJ1-6; D uncertain. Trimming removed 0 bases from V and 10 bases from J, with 11 bases in between. The CDR3 extends over 14 amino acids. The germline gives CDR1 SGHRS, CDR2 YFSETQ. CDR3 region: CASSLVVRLSPLHF. The CDR3 DNA sequence: TGCGCCAGCAGCTTGGTCGTGAGGTTATCACCCCTCCACTTT.

The rearrangement links TRBV27 to TRBJ2-1, with 9 bases aligning to TRBD2. CDR3 length equals 14 residues. V was pared by 7 bases and J by 5 bases, with 6 bases of the junction left unmatched. The germline gives CDR1 MNHEY, CDR2 SMNVEV (reference sequence). The CDR3 DNA reads TGTGCCAGCACCCCTAGCGGGGCCCACAATGAGCAGTTCTTC. It codes for CASTPSGAHNEQFF.

Only one count was recorded for this clone. The chain links TRBV3-1 (or the pseudogene TRBV3-2) to TRBJ2-7; TRBD2 agrees at 13 bases. V trimming: 6 bases; J trimming: 3 bases; junction bases outside the gene matches: 8. The CDR3 is 16 residues long. Germline assignment: CDR1 LGHDT and CDR2 YNNKEL (reference sequence). CDR3 residues: CASSLGLAGKFYEQYF. CDR3 nucleotides: TGTGCCAGCAGTCTGGGACTAGCGGGGAAATTCTACGAGCAGTACTTC.

V is TRBV4-2 and J is TRBJ2-1; 10 positions agree with TRBD2. The CDR3 covers 17 residues. Germline V gene sequence: CDR1 LGHNA, CDR2 YNFKEQ. Trimming at V came to 1 base and at J to 4 bases, leaving 7 bases not matched to a gene. The CDR3 loop is CASSQVGSGRLYNEQFF. CDR3 bases: TGTGCCAGCAGCCAAGTTGGTAGCGGGAGGCTATACAATGAGCAGTTCTTC.

This rearrangement joins TRBV18 to TRBJ2-1; D is perhaps TRBD2 (6 bases). This CDR3 region has 16 residues. V was cut by 2 bases and J by 1 base, with 12 bases left in between. Germline V gene lookup returns CDR1 KGHSH and CDR2 LQKENI. CDR3 bases: TGTGCCAGCTCACCAAAGGGACTGAAATCCTACAATGAGCAGTTCTTC. This encodes CASSPKGLKSYNEQFF.

This chain uses TRBV14 with TRBJ2-7, with 8 nucleotides matching TRBD1. This CDR3 region has 17 residues. Germline-derived CDR1 and CDR2 are SGHDN and FVKESK. Trimming cost V 1 base and J 5 bases; bases outside gene matches: 13. The CDR3 protein is CASSQGVLGQGFDEQYF. For the CDR3, the DNA is TGTGCCAGCAGCCAAGGTGTGTTAGGACAGGGATTTGACGAGCAGTACTTC.

The V and J genes are TRBV19 and TRBJ1-2; D unclear. The germline V gene has CDR1 LNHDA and CDR2 SQIVND (reference sequence). The CDR3 length is 15 residues. Trimming removed 5 bases at V and 4 bases at J, with 17 bases between. DNA of the CDR3: TGTGCCAGTAGTTTACGAGTCAGGCCCGTCTATGGCTACACCTTC. It codes for CASSLRVRPVYGYTF.

The J gene is TRBJ1-2, the V gene TRBV18; a weak D match, TRBD1 (6 bases). This CDR3 has 13 residues. Germline assignment: CDR1 KGHSH and CDR2 LQKENI. The V end was cut by 4 bases, the J end by 1 base, with 7 bases between. The chain's CDR3 is CASSQDSNYGYTF. For the CDR3, the DNA is TGTGCCAGCTCACAGGACAGTAACTATGGCTACACCTTC.

The chain employs TRBV6-4 and TRBJ1-2; perhaps TRBD1 as D (6 bases). Per the germline V gene, CDR1 is MRHNA and CDR2 is SNTAGT. This CDR3 region has 12 residues. V shed 0 bases and J shed 10 bases, with 9 bases lying between them. The CDR3 here is CASSDSRGIYTF. CDR3 in DNA: TGTGCCAGCAGTGACTCGAGGGGGATCTACACCTTC.

The chain recombines TRBV27 with TRBJ1-2; D not resolved. Trimming took off 10 bases at V and 7 bases at J, with 16 bases between the two ends. Germline CDR1 and CDR2: MNHEY and SMNVEV (reference sequence). The CDR3 totals 12 residues. The CDR3 protein is CATLLPGLGYTF. CDR3 bases: TGTGCCACCTTACTTCCGGGTCTTGGCTACACCTTC.